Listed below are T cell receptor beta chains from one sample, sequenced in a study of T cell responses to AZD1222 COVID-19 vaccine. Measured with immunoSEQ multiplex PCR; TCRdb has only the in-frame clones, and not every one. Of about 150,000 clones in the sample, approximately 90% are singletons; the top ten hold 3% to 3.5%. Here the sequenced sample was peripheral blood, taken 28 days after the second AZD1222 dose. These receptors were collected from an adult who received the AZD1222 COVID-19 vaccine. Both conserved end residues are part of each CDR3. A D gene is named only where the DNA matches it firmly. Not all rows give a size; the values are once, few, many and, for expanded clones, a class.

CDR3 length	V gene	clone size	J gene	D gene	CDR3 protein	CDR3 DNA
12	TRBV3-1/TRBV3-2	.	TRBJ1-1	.	CASRASGTEAFF	TGTGCCAGCAGGGCGTCGGGCACTGAAGCTTTCTTT
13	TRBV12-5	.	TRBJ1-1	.	CASGLGDLTEAFF	TGTGCTAGTGGTTTGGGGGACCTCACTGAAGCTTTCTTT
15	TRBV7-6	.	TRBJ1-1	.	CASSLAGEGNTEAFF	TGTGCCAGCAGCTTAGCGGGGGAAGGGAACACTGAAGCTTTCTTT
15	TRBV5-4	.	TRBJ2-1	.	CASSPRQGSHNEQFF	TGTGCCAGCAGCCCGCGGCAGGGAAGCCACAATGAGCAGTTCTTC
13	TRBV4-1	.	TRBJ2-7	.	CASSQENSYEQYF	TGCGCCAGCAGCCAAGAAAACTCCTACGAGCAGTACTTC
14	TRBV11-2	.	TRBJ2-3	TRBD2	CASSDYGRGNTQYF	TGTGCCAGCTCCGACTACGGGAGGGGCAATACGCAGTATTTT
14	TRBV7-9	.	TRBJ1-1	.	CASSSVMGGTEAFF	TGTGCCAGCAGCTCAGTGATGGGGGGGACTGAAGCTTTCTTT
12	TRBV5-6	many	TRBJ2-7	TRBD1	CASSADRGEQYF	TGTGCCAGCAGCGCTGACAGGGGCGAGCAGTACTTC
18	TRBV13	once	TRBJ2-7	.	CASSSTNDRRAPSYEQYF	TGTGCCAGCAGCTCCACCAACGACAGAAGGGCGCCTTCCTACGAGCAGTACTTC
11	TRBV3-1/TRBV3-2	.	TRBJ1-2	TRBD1	CASSLRQGHTF	TGTGCCAGCAGCCTCCGACAGGGGCACACCTTC
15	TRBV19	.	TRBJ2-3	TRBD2	CASSMTDTSADTQYF	TGTGCCAGTAGTATGACAGATACTAGCGCAGATACGCAGTATTTT
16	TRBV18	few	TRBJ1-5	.	CASSPSFAYSNQPQHF	TGTGCCAGCTCACCATCCTTCGCGTATAGCAATCAGCCCCAGCATTTT
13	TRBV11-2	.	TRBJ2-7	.	CASSAPSSYEQYF	TGTGCCAGCAGCGCCCCTAGCTCCTACGAGCAGTACTTC
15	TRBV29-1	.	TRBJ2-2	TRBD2	CSVPGTSGNTGELFF	TGCAGCGTTCCGGGGACTAGCGGCAACACCGGGGAGCTGTTTTTT
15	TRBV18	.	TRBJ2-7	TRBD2	CASSPGAGGLGEQYF	TGTGCCAGCTCACCGGGAGCGGGAGGGCTCGGCGAGCAGTACTTC
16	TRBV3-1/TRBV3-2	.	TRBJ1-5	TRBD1	CASSQDGGQFNQPQHF	TGTGCCAGCAGCCAAGATGGGGGACAGTTCAATCAGCCCCAGCATTTT
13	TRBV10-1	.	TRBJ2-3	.	CASRASDTDTQYF	TGCGCCAGCAGGGCTAGCGACACAGATACGCAGTATTTT
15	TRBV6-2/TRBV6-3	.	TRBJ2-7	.	CASSRGLATAYEQYF	TGTGCCAGCAGTAGGGGCCTAGCGACTGCCTACGAGCAGTACTTC
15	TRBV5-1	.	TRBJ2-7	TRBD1	CASSRQGAIIYEQYF	TGCGCCAGCAGTAGACAGGGGGCTATTATATACGAGCAGTACTTC
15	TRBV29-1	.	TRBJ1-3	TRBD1	CSVYGQGDSGNTIYF	TGCAGCGTTTACGGACAGGGGGACTCTGGAAACACCATATATTTT
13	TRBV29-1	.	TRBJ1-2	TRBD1	CSVVAGGISGYTF	TGCAGCGTTGTGGCAGGGGGTATCAGTGGCTACACCTTC
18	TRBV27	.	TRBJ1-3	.	CASTRWGTGPHSGNTIYF	TGTGCCAGCACCCGTTGGGGCACAGGTCCCCACTCTGGAAACACCATATATTTT
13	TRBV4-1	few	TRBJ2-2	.	CASSQDPAGELFF	TGCGCCAGCAGCCAAGATCCAGCCGGGGAGCTGTTTTTT
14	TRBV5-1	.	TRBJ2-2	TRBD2	CASSLGTSPGELFF	TGCGCCAGCAGCTTGGGGACTAGTCCCGGGGAGCTGTTTTTT
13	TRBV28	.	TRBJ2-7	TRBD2	CASSLFGRREQYF	TGTGCCAGCAGTTTATTCGGGAGGCGCGAGCAGTACTTC
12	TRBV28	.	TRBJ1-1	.	CASSLWYREAFF	TGTGCCAGCAGTTTATGGTATAGGGAAGCTTTCTTT
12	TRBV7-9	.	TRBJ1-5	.	CASSLDGQPQHF	TGTGCCAGCAGCTTAGACGGACAGCCCCAGCATTTT
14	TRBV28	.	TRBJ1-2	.	CASSSPGRNYGYTF	TGTGCCAGCAGTTCTCCGGGACGGAACTATGGCTACACCTTC
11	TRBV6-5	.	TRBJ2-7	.	CASSSLWEQYF	TGTGCCAGCAGCTCCCTATGGGAGCAGTACTTC
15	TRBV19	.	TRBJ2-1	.	CASSSDRSSYNEQFF	TGTGCCAGTAGTTCCGACAGGAGCTCCTACAATGAGCAGTTCTTC
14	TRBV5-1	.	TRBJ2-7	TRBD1	CASSAGTATYEQYF	TGCGCCAGCAGCGCCGGGACAGCTACCTACGAGCAGTACTTC
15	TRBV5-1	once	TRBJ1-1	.	CASSLDGRVGTEAFF	TGCGCCAGCAGCTTGGATGGCAGGGTGGGCACTGAAGCTTTCTTT
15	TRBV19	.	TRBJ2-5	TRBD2	CASRVGTSIFETQYF	TGTGCCAGTAGGGTCGGGACTAGCATTTTTGAGACCCAGTACTTC
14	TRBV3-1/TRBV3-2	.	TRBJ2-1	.	CASSQAGLGDEQFF	TGTGCCAGCAGCCAAGCGGGCCTCGGGGATGAGCAGTTCTTC
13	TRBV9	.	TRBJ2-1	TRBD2	CASSGGGSHEQFF	TGTGCCAGCAGCGGCGGCGGGAGTCATGAGCAGTTCTTC
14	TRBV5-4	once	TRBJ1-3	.	CASSLLGQGNTIYF	TGTGCCAGCAGCTTACTGGGGCAGGGAAACACCATATATTTT
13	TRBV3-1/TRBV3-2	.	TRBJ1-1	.	CASSQGGAPRAFF	TGTGCCAGCAGCCAAGGGGGAGCCCCAAGGGCTTTCTTT
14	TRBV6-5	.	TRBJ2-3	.	CASRVLARTDTQYF	TGTGCCAGCAGGGTGCTAGCCCGCACAGATACGCAGTATTTT
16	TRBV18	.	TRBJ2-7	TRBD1	CASSPPSGQGGYEQYF	TGTGCCAGCTCACCACCGAGCGGACAGGGAGGCTACGAGCAGTACTTC
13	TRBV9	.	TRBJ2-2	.	CASRGLYTGELFF	TGTGCCAGCAGGGGGCTCTACACCGGGGAGCTGTTTTTT
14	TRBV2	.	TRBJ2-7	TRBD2	CARGGVAGGSEQYF	TGTGCCAGGGGCGGGGTAGCGGGAGGGTCGGAGCAGTACTTC
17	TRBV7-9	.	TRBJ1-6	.	CASSLGKWTEDNSPLHF	TGTGCCAGCAGCTTAGGGAAATGGACAGAAGATAATTCACCCCTCCACTTT
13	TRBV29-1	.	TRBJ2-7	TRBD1	CSVDGTGVREQYF	TGCAGCGTTGATGGGACAGGGGTCCGCGAGCAGTACTTC
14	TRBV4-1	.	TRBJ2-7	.	CASSQGLNTYEQYF	TGCGCCAGCAGCCAAGGACTTAATACCTACGAGCAGTACTTC